These T cell receptor beta chains were read from a single sample in a study of T cells after yellow fever vaccination. TCRdb re-derived calls from the 5' RACE reads in MiXCR, one entry per CDR3 protein. This table holds 25,000 to 30,000 distinct CDR3 sequences, roughly 4.5% found once. This sample comprised PBMCs, either bulk or a sorted T-cell subset (CD4+, CD8+, memory, or dextramer-sorted; not recorded which), obtained on the day of the yellow fever booster vaccination. The receptors derive from a man between 18 and 35 years old who received the YFV17D yellow fever vaccine. Each CDR3 is given with its conserved first and last residue. The order of the fields is V gene, J gene, clone size, D gene, CDR3 protein, CDR3 DNA. A D gene is named only where the DNA matches it firmly. For some rows the clone size is stated as once, few or many, or as a class when expanded; others skip it.

>TRBV20-1|TRBJ1-5|many|-
CSAERGTSNQPQHF
TGCAGTGCTGAGCGGGGGACTAGCAATCAGCCCCAGCATTTT
>TRBV7-2|TRBJ1-2|many|-
CASSLTGFLGYGYTF
TGTGCCAGCAGCTTGACCGGATTTCTGGGCTATGGCTACACCTTC
>TRBV6-2/TRBV6-3|TRBJ1-2|many|TRBD1
CASSPKETGHYGYTF
TGTGCCAGCAGTCCGAAGGAGACAGGGCACTATGGCTACACCTTC
>TRBV15|TRBJ2-1|many|-
CATSTSTARTRDEQFF
TGTGCCACCAGCACGTCGACAGCTAGAACTAGGGATGAGCAGTTCTTC
>TRBV4-1|TRBJ1-6|-|-
CASSPFAPSSPLHF
TGCGCCAGCAGCCCCTTCGCACCTAGTTCACCCCTCCACTTT
>TRBV28|TRBJ2-3|many|-
CASRLDPLSDTQYF
TGTGCCAGCAGATTGGACCCACTCTCAGATACGCAGTATTTT
>TRBV7-7|TRBJ2-1|many|-
CASSFGGDTNEQFF
TGTGCTAGCAGCTTTGGCGGGGATACCAATGAGCAGTTCTTC
>TRBV2|TRBJ1-2|few|-
CASSAYGGYYGYTF
TGTGCCAGCAGTGCCTACGGGGGGTACTATGGCTACACCTTC
>TRBV6-5|TRBJ1-6|many|-
CASSSQGGYQGQFSPLHF
TGTGCCAGCAGTTCCCAGGGTGGCTATCAAGGACAGTTTTCACCCCTCCACTTT
>TRBV20-1|TRBJ2-7|many|TRBD1
CSARTGQSYEQYF
TGCAGTGCTAGGACGGGACAGTCCTACGAGCAGTACTTC
>TRBV20-1|TRBJ1-2|many|TRBD1
CSARDLGQALKGGYTF
TGCAGTGCTAGAGATCTCGGACAGGCGCTGAAAGGTGGCTACACCTTC
>TRBV7-2|TRBJ2-3|many|-
CASSLGGLKDTQYF
TGTGCCAGCAGCTTAGGGGGGCTTAAAGATACGCAGTATTTT
>TRBV5-1|TRBJ2-3|-|TRBD2
CASSLETSGGPGHTQYF
TGCGCCAGCAGCTTGGAGACTAGCGGGGGCCCGGGGCATACGCAGTATTTT
>TRBV28|TRBJ2-5|few|-
CASSFGRSYRETQYF
TGTGCCAGCAGTTTCGGCAGAAGCTATCGAGAGACCCAGTACTTC
>TRBV7-2|TRBJ1-2|-|TRBD1
CASSLSGGQRHYGYTF
TGTGCCAGCAGCTTATCGGGGGGACAGAGACACTATGGCTACACCTTC
>TRBV2|TRBJ2-3|many|-
CASSVLALADTQYF
TGTGCCAGCAGTGTCCTAGCTTTGGCAGATACGCAGTATTTT
>TRBV9|TRBJ2-4|-|-
CASRVRAPWGLAKNIQYF
TGTGCCAGCAGAGTGCGAGCACCTTGGGGCTTAGCCAAAAACATTCAGTACTTC
>TRBV5-1|TRBJ2-7|many|TRBD2
CASSLGPTSGGAPYEQYF
TGCGCCAGCAGCTTGGGACCGACTAGCGGGGGGGCCCCCTACGAGCAGTACTTC
>TRBV5-1|TRBJ2-2|many|TRBD1
CASKGQANTGELFF
TGCGCCAGCAAGGGACAGGCGAACACCGGGGAGCTGTTTTTT
>TRBV10-3|TRBJ2-3|many|TRBD2
CAISERGGPKDTQYF
TGTGCCATCAGTGAGCGGGGGGGGCCTAAAGATACGCAGTATTTT
>TRBV12-3/TRBV12-4|TRBJ2-1|few|-
CASSSKSPNYSYNEQFF
TGTGCCAGCAGTTCCAAGTCACCTAACTACTCCTACAATGAGCAGTTCTTC
>TRBV2|TRBJ1-2|many|-
CASSDIGLRANYGYTF
TGTGCCAGCAGTGATATCGGCCTACGGGCTAACTATGGCTACACCTTC
>TRBV5-4|TRBJ2-3|many|TRBD2
CASRTSGALRTDTQYF
TGTGCCAGCAGGACTAGCGGGGCCCTACGCACAGATACGCAGTATTTT
>TRBV29-1|TRBJ1-5|many|-
CSVADFHQPQHF
TGCAGCGTTGCGGACTTCCATCAGCCCCAGCATTTT
>TRBV7-2|TRBJ1-1|many|-
CASSLGTGYEAFF
TGTGCCAGCAGCTTAGGTACAGGGTATGAAGCTTTCTTT
>TRBV5-1|TRBJ2-1|many|-
CASARATYSYNEQFF
TGCGCCAGCGCTAGGGCCACATACTCCTACAATGAGCAGTTCTTC
>TRBV20-1|TRBJ2-3|many|TRBD2
CSASLPRGVLDTQYF
TGCAGTGCTAGCCTTCCCCGGGGGGTGCTAGATACGCAGTATTTT
>TRBV7-9|TRBJ2-5|many|-
CASSSKQRQETQYF
TGTGCCAGCAGCTCAAAGCAGAGGCAAGAGACCCAGTACTTC